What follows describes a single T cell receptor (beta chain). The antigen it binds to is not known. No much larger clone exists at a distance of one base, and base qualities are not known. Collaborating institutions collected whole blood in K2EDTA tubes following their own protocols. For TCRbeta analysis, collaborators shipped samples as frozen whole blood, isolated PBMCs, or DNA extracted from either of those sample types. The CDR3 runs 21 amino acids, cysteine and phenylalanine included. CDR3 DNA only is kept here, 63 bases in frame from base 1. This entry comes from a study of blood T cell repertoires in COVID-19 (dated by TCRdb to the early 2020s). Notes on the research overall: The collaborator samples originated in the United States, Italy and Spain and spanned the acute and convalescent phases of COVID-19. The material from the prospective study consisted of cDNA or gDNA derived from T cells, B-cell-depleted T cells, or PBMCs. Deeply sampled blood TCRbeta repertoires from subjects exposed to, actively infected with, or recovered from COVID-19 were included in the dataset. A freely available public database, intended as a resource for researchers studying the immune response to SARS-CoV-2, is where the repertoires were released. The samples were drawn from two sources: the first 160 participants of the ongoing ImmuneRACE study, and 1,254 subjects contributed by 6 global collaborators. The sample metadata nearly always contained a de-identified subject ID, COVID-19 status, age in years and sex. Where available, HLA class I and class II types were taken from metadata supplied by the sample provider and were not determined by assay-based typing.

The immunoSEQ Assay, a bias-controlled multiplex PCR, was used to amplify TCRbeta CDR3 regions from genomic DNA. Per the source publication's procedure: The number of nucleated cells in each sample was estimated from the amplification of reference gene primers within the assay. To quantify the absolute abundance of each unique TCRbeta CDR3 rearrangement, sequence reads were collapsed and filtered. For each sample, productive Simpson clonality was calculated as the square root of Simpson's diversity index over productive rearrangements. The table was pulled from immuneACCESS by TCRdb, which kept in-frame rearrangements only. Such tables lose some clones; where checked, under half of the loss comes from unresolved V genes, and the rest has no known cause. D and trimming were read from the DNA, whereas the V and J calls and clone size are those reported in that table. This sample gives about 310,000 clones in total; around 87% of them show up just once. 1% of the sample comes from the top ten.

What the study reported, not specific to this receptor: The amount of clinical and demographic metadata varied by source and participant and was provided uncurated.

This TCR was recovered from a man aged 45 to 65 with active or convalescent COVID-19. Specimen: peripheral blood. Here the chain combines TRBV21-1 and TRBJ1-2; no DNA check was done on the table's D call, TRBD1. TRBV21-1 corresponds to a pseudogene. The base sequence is TGTGCCAGCAGCAAAGGGAAGCTCTGGGACAGACCAAAAGGGAGCAGCTATGGCTACACCTTC. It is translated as CASSKGKLWDRPKGSSYGYTF.